This TCR beta chain came from a study of blood T cell repertoires in COVID-19. The CDR3 is 14 residues long. V dropped 4 bases and J dropped 3; count of bases not matched to a gene: 6. Germline lookup yields CDR1 WNHNN and CDR2 SYGVQD (reference sequence). Only in-frame clones appear in the TCRdb table, and some are missing; sequencing was by immunoSEQ multiplex PCR. This sample has approximately 130,000 clones; roughly 87% occur once, and the top ten carry 18%. Sequences were obtained from PBMCs or T cells enriched from blood (not recorded which). The sequence was collected from a man aged 30-40 years who had recovered from COVID-19. The genes are TRBV10-1 and TRBJ2-7; 7 bases map to TRBD1. The CDR3 sequence is CASSAKDRIYEQYF. The CDR3 bases are TGCGCCAGCAGTGCGAAGGACAGGATCTACGAGCAGTACTTC.